The present TCR beta chain was sequenced within a study of beta chain features in type 1 diabetes. Study context: Over all samples combined, some 110 million sorted cells were examined. Study-level results: Within the patient group, naive, central memory and Treg TCRB repertoires appeared more similar to each other than within healthy donors. VDJ junctions from type 1 diabetes patients carried fewer insertions and larger deletions. In every one of the four CD4+ subsets, TCRB CDR3s were moderately but significantly shorter in Type 1 diabetes patients.

Trimming left V 2 bases short and J 6 bases short, with 12 bases between. This CDR3 is 13 amino acids long. Per the germline V gene, CDR1 is SGHKS and CDR2 is YYEKEE (reference sequence). In the case of this clone: Its antigen remains unknown.

TCRB transcripts that were expressed got sequenced, as all of the isolated RNA had been reverse transcribed. Sequencing used immunoSEQ multiplex PCR; TCRdb keeps in-frame clones, though not all of them. This sample carries under 450,000 clones, 14% of them seen once, and the ten largest clones take under 0.04%. This clonotype was sampled from a man between 25 and 39 years old in good health. The specimen was naive CD4+ T cells from blood. The chain recombines TRBV5-5 with TRBJ2-7; D call uncertain. The CDR3 here is CASSFGNSFEQYF. CDR3 coding DNA: TGTGCCAGCAGCTTCGGCAACAGTTTCGAGCAGTACTTC. Looking up the rest from reference TRBV5-5 and TRBJ2-7 gives the full variable domain: DAGVTQSPTHLIKTRGQQVTLRCSPISGHKSVSWYQQVLGQGPQFIFQYYEKEERGRGNFPDRFSARQFPNYSSELNVNALLLGDSALYLCASSFGNSFEQYFGPGTRLTVT.